Following are 20 T cell receptor beta chains from one sample sequenced in a study of resident and recirculating memory T cells in vitiligo. Sequencing used immunoSEQ multiplex PCR; TCRdb keeps in-frame clones, though not all of them. The sample contains 70,000 or so clones, just over 90% of which appear only once. The sample consisted of blood. Receptor source: a male donor with vitiligo.

The J gene is TRBJ2-1, the V gene TRBV9; TRBD2 aligns across 9 bases. J gave up 6 bases and V 0 bases, and 4 bases lay outside the gene matches. The CDR3 sequence is 15 residues long. Per the germline V gene, CDR1 is SGDLS and CDR2 is YYNGEE. In DNA, the CDR3 is TGTGCCAGCAGCGTAGGCGGGGGGGCCTTCAATGAGCAGTTCTTC. This encodes CASSVGGGAFNEQFF.

The J gene is TRBJ2-5, the V gene TRBV28; the D is unclear. Trimming took 3 bases from V and 5 from J, leaving 7 bases between them. Germline CDR1 reads MDHEN; CDR2 reads SYDVKM. This CDR3 contains 12 residues. The CDR3 here is CASSLSMETQYF. The CDR3 coding sequence is TGTGCCAGCAGTTTGTCAATGGAGACCCAGTACTTC.

This clone has a single count. This chain links TRBV4-3 with TRBJ1-4; D is unclear. The V end was cut by 0 bases, the J end by 8 bases, with 7 bases between. This CDR3 is 13 amino acids long. From germline, CDR1 is LGHNA and CDR2 YSLEER. The CDR3 is CASSQDEAEKLFF. In DNA form, the CDR3 reads TGCGCCAGCAGCCAAGATGAGGCAGAAAAACTGTTTTTT.

The chain is built from TRBV5-6 and TRBJ1-1; maybe TRBD1 (6 bases). The CDR3 is made up of 16 amino acids. The V end was cut by 1 base, the J end by 1 base, with 14 bases between. CDR1 and CDR2 (germline): SGHDT, YYEEEE. CDR3 residues: CASSLRQGFGNTEAFF. As DNA, the CDR3 is TGTGCCAGCAGCTTGAGGCAGGGGTTCGGGAACACTGAAGCTTTCTTT.

This chain connects TRBV4-2 to TRBJ2-5, with 9 nucleotides matching TRBD1. V trimming: 0 bases; J trimming: 3 bases; junction bases outside the gene matches: 5. The CDR3 length is 16 residues. CDR1 LGHNA and CDR2 YNFKEQ come from the germline V gene. CDR3 sequence (DNA): TGTGCCAGCAGCCAAGATACCGGACAGGGGAAAGAGACCCAGTACTTC. Translated, it gives CASSQDTGQGKETQYF.

This clone appeared a single time. This rearrangement joins TRBV5-6 to TRBJ1-1; D is possibly TRBD1 (5 bases). The CDR3 consists of 15 residues. V lost 5 bases and J lost 0, with 14 bases in between. Germline CDR1 is SGHDT and CDR2 is YYEEEE. CDR3 in amino acids: CASRTGVTLNTEAFF. Here the CDR3 DNA reads TGTGCCAGCAGGACGGGGGTTACCCTGAACACTGAAGCTTTCTTT.

The V gene is TRBV7-2, the J gene TRBJ1-1; a weak D match, TRBD1 (6 bases). The germline CDR1 and CDR2 sequences are SGHTA and FQGNSA. This CDR3 has 14 residues. Between the trimmed V and J ends, which lost 8 bases and 1 base, there was a span of 14 bases. CDR3 sequence (DNA): TGTGCCAGCGCCCCAGGGGCAAGGAACACTGAAGCTTTCTTT. Translated: CASAPGARNTEAFF.

The chain couples TRBV7-9 to TRBJ1-3, with 8 nucleotides matching TRBD1. The germline gives CDR1 SEHNR, CDR2 FQNEAQ (reference sequence). The junction had 10 bases not matched to a gene; V was cut back by 6 bases and J by 0 bases. The CDR3 extends over 17 amino acids. The CDR3 reads CASRRGTGPFSGNTIYF. DNA of the CDR3: TGTGCCAGCAGGCGGGGGACAGGACCTTTCTCTGGAAACACCATATATTTT.

This chain connects TRBV27 to TRBJ1-1; unclear D gene. The CDR3 spans 14 residues. Germline CDR1 reads MNHEY; CDR2 reads SMNVEV (reference sequence). Trimming pared 5 bases from V and 5 bases from J, leaving 15 bases between. The CDR3 DNA reads as TGTGCCAGCAGTCCCTCACTCCCGGGGACTGAAGCTTTCTTT. This codes for CASSPSLPGTEAFF.

This chain links TRBV5-5 with TRBJ2-5; 8 bases are shared with TRBD2. V dropped 2 bases and J dropped 2; count of bases not matched to a gene: 14. Germline CDR1 and CDR2: SGHKS and YYEKEE (reference sequence). This CDR3 spans 18 amino acids. The CDR3 loop reads CASSFSMIGGGPQETQYF. The CDR3 DNA reads as TGTGCCAGCAGCTTTAGTATGATTGGCGGGGGGCCTCAAGAGACCCAGTACTTC.

V usage is TRBV15 and J usage is TRBJ1-1, with 9 positions matching TRBD1. V was clipped by 4 bases and J by 2 bases; unmatched bases: 11. There are 17 residues in the CDR3. CDR1 LNHNV and CDR2 YYDKDF come from the germline V gene (reference sequence). The CDR3 here is CATSTNDRGILNTEAFF. The CDR3 nucleotides are TGTGCCACCAGCACAAACGACAGGGGGATACTTAACACTGAAGCTTTCTTT.

This chain joins TRBV9 and TRBJ1-1; TRBD1 aligns across 7 bases. V shed 2 bases, J shed 4 bases, and the junction held 5 bases outside the gene matches. CDR1 and CDR2 (germline): SGDLS, YYNGEE. The CDR3 loop spans 14 amino acids. CDR3: CASSVQGGFTEAFF. The CDR3 DNA reads as TGTGCCAGCAGCGTTCAGGGGGGTTTCACTGAAGCTTTCTTT. Variable domain in full (rest from reference TRBV9 and TRBJ1-1): DSGVTQTPKHLITATGQRVTLRCSPRSGDLSVYWYQQSLDQGLQFLIQYYNGEERAKGNILERFSAQQFPDLHSELNLSSLELGDSALYFCASSVQGGFTEAFFGQGTRLTVV.

The V call is TRBV7-8, the J call TRBJ2-5, with D perhaps matching TRBD1 (6 bases). The CDR3 spans 14 residues. The germline V gene encodes CDR1 SGHVS and CDR2 FQNEAQ. Trimming shortened V by 4 bases and J by 5 bases, and 14 bases separated the two germline ends. CDR3 DNA: TGTGCCAGCAGCTCCAACCAGGGGCTGGAGACCCAGTACTTC. Its protein product is CASSSNQGLETQYF.

The chain links TRBV19 to TRBJ2-1; D is perhaps TRBD2 (5 bases). The CDR3 runs 14 residues. From germline, CDR1 is LNHDA and CDR2 SQIVND (reference sequence). With 5 bases removed from V and 4 bases from J, the gap between germline ends came to 12 bases. The CDR3 spells CASSQDGGYNEQFF. In DNA, the CDR3 is TGTGCCAGTAGTCAGGATGGCGGGTACAATGAGCAGTTCTTC.

The V and J genes are TRBV28 and TRBJ2-7, with a tentative D call TRBD1 (8 bases). The CDR3 loop spans 15 amino acids. In germline, CDR1 is MDHEN, CDR2 SYDVKM. The germline V and J ends were trimmed by 6 bases and 3 bases, with 18 bases remaining between them. The CDR3 loop reads CASSPSGTGDYEQYF. The DNA of the CDR3 is TGTGCCAGCAGCCCAAGCGGGACAGGAGACTACGAGCAGTACTTC.

The sample holds one count of this clone. Germline is not matched at one junction end, which may reflect a read error. The chain recombines TRBV25-1 with TRBJ2-1; D gene ambiguous. From germline, CDR1 is MGHDK and CDR2 SYGVNS. CDR3 length equals 13 residues. As DNA, the CDR3 is TGTGCCAGCCGTGAGGAGTCCTACAATGAGCAGTTCTTC. Encoded protein: CASREESYNEQFF.

This chain uses TRBV18 with TRBJ2-2, with TRBD1 matching 7 bases. CDR3 size: 16 residues. Per germline, CDR1 KGHSH and CDR2 LQKENI. Trimming cost V 0 bases and J 3 bases; bases outside gene matches: 4. DNA of the CDR3: TGTGCCAGCTCACCACCAAAGGGGGCCTACACCGGGGAGCTGTTTTTT. It translates to CASSPPKGAYTGELFF.

The chain couples TRBV7-9 to TRBJ1-4, with D perhaps TRBD1 (5 bases). Trimming pared 1 base from V and 8 bases from J, leaving 11 bases between. The CDR3 spans 14 residues. Germline V gene data show CDR1 as SEHNR and CDR2 as FQNEAQ (reference sequence). The CDR3 DNA reads as TGTGCCAGCAGCTTAGAAGGGGTCAGGGAAAAACTGTTTTTT. This gives the protein CASSLEGVREKLFF. The variable domain in full, with the rest retrieved from reference TRBV7-9 and TRBJ1-4, is DTGVSQNPRHKITKRGQNVTFRCDPISEHNRLYWYRQTLGQGPEFLTYFQNEAQLEKSRLLSDRFSAERPKGSFSTLEIQRTEQGDSAMYLCASSLEGVREKLFFGSGTQLSVL.

This clone was observed a handful of times. This chain uses TRBV18 with TRBJ1-1, with 8 bases identical to TRBD1. The CDR3 extends over 17 amino acids. The V gene's germline CDR1 is KGHSH and CDR2 LQKENI. V shed 5 bases, J shed 4 bases, and the junction held 15 bases outside the gene matches. This CDR3 is CASSSSAGGAKSTEAFF. As DNA, the CDR3 is TGTGCCAGCTCATCCTCAGCAGGGGGCGCGAAGAGCACTGAAGCTTTCTTT.

This chain connects TRBV20-1 to TRBJ2-3, with D unclear. Germline CDR1 is DFQATT and CDR2 is SNEGSKA (reference sequence). V dropped 5 bases and J dropped 7 bases, with 10 bases sitting between them. The CDR3 extends over 11 amino acids. The CDR3 DNA is TGCAGTGCTCTGGCCGCACATACGCAGTATTTT. This translates into CSALAAHTQYF.